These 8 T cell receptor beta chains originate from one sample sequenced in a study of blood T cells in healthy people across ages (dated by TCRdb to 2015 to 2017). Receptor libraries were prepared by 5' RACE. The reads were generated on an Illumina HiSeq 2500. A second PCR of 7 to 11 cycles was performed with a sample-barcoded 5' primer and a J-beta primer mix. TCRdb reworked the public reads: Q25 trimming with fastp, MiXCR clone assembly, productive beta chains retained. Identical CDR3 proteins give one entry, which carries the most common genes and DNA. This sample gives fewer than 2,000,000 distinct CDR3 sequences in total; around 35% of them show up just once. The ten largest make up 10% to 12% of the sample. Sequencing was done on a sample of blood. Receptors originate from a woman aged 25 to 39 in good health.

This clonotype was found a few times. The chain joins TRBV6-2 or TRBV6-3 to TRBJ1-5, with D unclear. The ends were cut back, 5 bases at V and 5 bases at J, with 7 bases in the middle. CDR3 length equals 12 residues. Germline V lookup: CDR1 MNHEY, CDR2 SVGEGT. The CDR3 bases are TGTGCCAGCAGTCCCCTCGATCAGCCCCAGCATTTT. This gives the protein CASSPLDQPQHF.

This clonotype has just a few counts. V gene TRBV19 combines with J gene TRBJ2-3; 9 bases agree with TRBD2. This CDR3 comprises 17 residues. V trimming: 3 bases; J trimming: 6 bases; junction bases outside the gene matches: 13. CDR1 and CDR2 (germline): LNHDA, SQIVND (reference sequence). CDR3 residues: CASSIRLAEPLYDTQYF. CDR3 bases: TGTGCCAGTAGTATCAGACTAGCGGAACCCCTTTACGATACGCAGTATTTT.

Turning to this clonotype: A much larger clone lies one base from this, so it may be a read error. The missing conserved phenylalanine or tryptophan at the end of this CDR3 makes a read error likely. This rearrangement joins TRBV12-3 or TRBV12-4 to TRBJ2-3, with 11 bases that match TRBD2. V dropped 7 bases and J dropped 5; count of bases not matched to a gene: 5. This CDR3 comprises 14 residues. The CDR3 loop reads CASTSGGPQDTQYL. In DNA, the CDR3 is TGTGCCAGCACTAGCGGGGGGCCCCAAGATACGCAGTATTTA.

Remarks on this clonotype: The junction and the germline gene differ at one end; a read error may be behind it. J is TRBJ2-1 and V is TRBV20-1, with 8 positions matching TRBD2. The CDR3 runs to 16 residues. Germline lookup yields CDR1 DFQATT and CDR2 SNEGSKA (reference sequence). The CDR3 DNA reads TGCAGTGCTGAAAGACCCAGCGGGAGCTCCTACAATGAGCAGCTCTTC. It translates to CSAERPSGSSYNEQLF.

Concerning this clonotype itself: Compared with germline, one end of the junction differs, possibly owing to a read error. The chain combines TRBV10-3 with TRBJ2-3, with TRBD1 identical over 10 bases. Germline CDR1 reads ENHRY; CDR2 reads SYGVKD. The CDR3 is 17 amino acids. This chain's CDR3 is CAISDPRPGQGIDMQYF. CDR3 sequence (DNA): TGTGCCATCAGTGACCCCCGCCCGGGACAGGGGATAGATATGCAGTATTTT.

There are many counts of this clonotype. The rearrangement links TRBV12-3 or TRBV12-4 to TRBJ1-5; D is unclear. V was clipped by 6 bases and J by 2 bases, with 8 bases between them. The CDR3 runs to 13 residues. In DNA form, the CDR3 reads TGTGCCAGCAGCTTTAACGGCAATCAGCCCCAGCATTTT. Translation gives CASSFNGNQPQHF.

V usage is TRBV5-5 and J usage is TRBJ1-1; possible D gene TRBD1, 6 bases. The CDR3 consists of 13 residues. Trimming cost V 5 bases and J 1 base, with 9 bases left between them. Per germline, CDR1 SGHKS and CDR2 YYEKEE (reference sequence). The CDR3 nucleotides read TGTGCCAGCAGGAAACAGGGGAACACTGAAGCTTTCTTT. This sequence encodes CASRKQGNTEAFF. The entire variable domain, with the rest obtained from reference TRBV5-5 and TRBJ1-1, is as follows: DAGVTQSPTHLIKTRGQQVTLRCSPISGHKSVSWYQQVLGQGPQFIFQYYEKEERGRGNFPDRFSARQFPNYSSELNVNALLLGDSALYLCASRKQGNTEAFFGQGTRLTVV.

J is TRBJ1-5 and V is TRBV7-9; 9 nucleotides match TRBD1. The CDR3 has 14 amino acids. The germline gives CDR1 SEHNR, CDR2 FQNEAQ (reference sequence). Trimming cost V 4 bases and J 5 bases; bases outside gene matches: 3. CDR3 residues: CASSSRDRDQPQHF. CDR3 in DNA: TGTGCCAGCAGCTCCCGGGACAGGGATCAGCCCCAGCATTTT.